This TCR beta chain was captured in a study of shared clonotypes between healthy human individuals (dated by TCRdb to about 2020). With respect to the entire study: A few men and a couple of women, aged 18 to 49 years, made up the cohort. Different laboratories and diverse techniques were used to prepare libraries and sequence TCR repertoires, to increase sequencing depth and limit assay-specific biases. For each donor, CD4 naive and CD4 memory were each run on three plates, CD8 naive on two plates, and CD8 memory on one plate. Between about 0.94 and 8.9 billion PBMCs per donor were obtained by leukapheresis. The study deeply sequenced blood TCR repertoires of five healthy adults to estimate repertoire size and the extent of clonotype sharing between individuals.

As regards this clone: This clone's antigen is unknown. The sample holds no much larger clone one base away, and base qualities are not on file. Additional DNA sequences in this sample encode the identical CDR3.

Healthy HIV-negative adults with no recently reported acute infections or vaccinations were included as donors. All donors were Caucasian adults living in Nashville, Tennessee, USA. CD4+ T cells were enriched through magnetic negative selection, after which naive cells were positively selected on CD45RA and the remaining negative fraction served as the memory subset. Blood was obtained by leukapheresis, after which PBMCs were separated by Ficoll-Histopaque density gradient centrifugation and cryopreserved in liquid nitrogen vapor phase. Analytical flow cytometry was used to check the purity and quantity of each magnetically sorted T cell population. Genomic DNA was isolated from every sorted fraction and measured by UV absorbance on a Nanodrop 2000c. Broader findings and caveats from the paper: Compared with non-shared clonotypes, the clonotypes found in all four sorted-subset donors had higher generation probabilities. Across several donors, roughly 5.4% of naive CD4, approximately 3.6% of naive CD8, roughly 2.3% of memory CD4, and approximately 0.4% of memory CD8 clonotypes were shared. Based on pairwise subsampling, the degree of clonotype sharing among donors was expected to be affected by sequencing depth. Because the study included only a small number of donors, the genetic and exposure-history diversity represented was limited. Sampling was restricted to blood, and TCR repertoires in tissues likely differ from the TCR repertoires found in blood. Rarefaction of sorted-subset datasets indicated incomplete sequencing despite the large sequencing depth. Naive subsets generally had larger estimated clonotype richness than memory subsets did.

Relative to germline, V is 2 bases shorter and J is 3 bases shorter, with 7 bases between their ends. The CDR3 measures 12 amino acids from cysteine to phenylalanine. Here the CDR3 DNA is all that survives: 36 bases in frame from base 1. CDR1 is given as GTSNPN and CDR2 as SVGIG, both from the germline V gene (reference sequence). TCR CDR3 regions were amplified from genomic DNA by multiplex PCR using the deep immunoSEQ assay. Genomic DNA extracted from each cell subset was distributed evenly over all wells of several immunoSEQ 96-well plates, and each plate served as one replicate. For sorted subsets, each replicate PCR was loaded with approximately 190 ng genomic DNA, equivalent to 32,000 or so T cell genomes. Purified libraries were quantified with a Qubit 3.0 fluorometer, sized on a Bioanalyzer 2100, and re-quantified with the KAPA Library Quantification kit. Every immunoSEQ 96-well plate was sequenced on a separate single-read 150-cycle Illumina NextSeq 550 flow cell. The study's processing was this. Because only junctional sequences without quality scores were contained in the immunoSEQ output, filtering matching that applied to full-length reads could not be performed. Sequences were annotated with PyIR, a Python wrapper for IgBLAST v1.9, and V/J genes and CDR3 were assigned using IMGT germline references. Any read was removed if the V/J assignment was weak (E-value above 1e-6), the CDR3 was missing, or the read contained stop codons, out-of-frame junctions, or ambiguous translated residues. V3J clonotypes were defined as sequences sharing the same inferred V gene, J gene, and CDR3 amino acid sequence. Percentage overlap between repertoires was calculated by dividing the number of shared unique clonotypes by the size of the smaller repertoire. Three approaches were used to assess repertoire richness: RTK rarefaction, the Chao1 estimator, and Recon v2.1 estimates of unobserved clonotypes. Generation probabilities were computed with OLGA for all TCRbeta clonotypes obtained by the gDNA method from a few donors. As stored in TCRdb, this immuneACCESS dataset retains in-frame rearrangements with V and J assigned. A fraction of the clones does not appear; measured against another copy, unresolved V genes explain less than half of the discrepancy, and the remainder lacks a known reason. The DNA was the basis for D and trimming; V, J and clone size are from that table. Present in this sample are about 2 million clones, 90% to 95% of which were seen just once. The ten largest clones capture 0.1% to 0.15% of the sample.

The rearrangement joined TRBV30 to TRBJ1-2, with an unclear D gene assignment. Source material: naive CD4+ T cells sorted from blood. Taken with the paper, the label for cell subset or site translates to: CD45RA+ positively selected. The clonotype originates from a young man in good health. The DNA sequence follows: TGTGCCTGGAGTCCGGGAGACTATGGCTACACCTTC. Its protein product is CAWSPGDYGYTF.